This TCR beta chain was retrieved from a study of cytomegalovirus exposure and HLA in healthy donors. Study results and limitations: The listing of 150 to 200 TCR beta chains classed them as cytomegalovirus-associated. First-cohort TCR clusters were later found to tend to co-occur in the 120 or so validation repertoires.

Points on this clone: Its antigen remains unknown.

Libraries were prepared by immunoSEQ multiplex PCR; TCRdb keeps only in-frame clonotypes and omits some of them. The sample has approximately 230,000 clones; about 90% are singletons. The sequenced sample consisted of PBMCs. The TCR originated in a young man in good health and CMV-seropositive.

CDR3 in amino acids: CASSLAGGRISEQYF. The CDR3 DNA is TGTGCCAGCAGCTTGGCCGGCGGGAGGATCAGCGAGCAGTACTTC. The J gene is TRBJ2-7, the V gene TRBV5-4; 8 bases match TRBD2. Trimming at V came to 0 bases and at J to 6 bases, leaving 8 bases not matched to a gene. Germline CDR1 is SGHNT and CDR2 is YYREEE (reference sequence). This CDR3 spans 15 amino acids.